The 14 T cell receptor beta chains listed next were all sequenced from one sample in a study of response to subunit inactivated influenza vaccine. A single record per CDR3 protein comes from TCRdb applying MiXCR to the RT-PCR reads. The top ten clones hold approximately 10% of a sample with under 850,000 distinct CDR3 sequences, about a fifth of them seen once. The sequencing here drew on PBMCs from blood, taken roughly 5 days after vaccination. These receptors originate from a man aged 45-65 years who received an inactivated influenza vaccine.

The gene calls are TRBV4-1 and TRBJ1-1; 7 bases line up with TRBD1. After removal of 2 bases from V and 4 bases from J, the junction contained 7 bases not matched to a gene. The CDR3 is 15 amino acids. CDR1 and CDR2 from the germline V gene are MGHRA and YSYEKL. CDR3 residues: CASSQNGQVGTEAFF. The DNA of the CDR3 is TGCGCCAGCAGCCAAAACGGACAGGTGGGCACTGAAGCTTTCTTT.

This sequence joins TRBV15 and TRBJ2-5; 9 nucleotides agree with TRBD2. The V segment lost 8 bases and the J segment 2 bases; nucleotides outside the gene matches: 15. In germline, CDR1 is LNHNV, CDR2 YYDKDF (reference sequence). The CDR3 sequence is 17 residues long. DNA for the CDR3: TGTGCCACCTCCAAAGATTTAGCGGGAGACTTTCAAGAGACCCAGTACTTC. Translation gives CATSKDLAGDFQETQYF.

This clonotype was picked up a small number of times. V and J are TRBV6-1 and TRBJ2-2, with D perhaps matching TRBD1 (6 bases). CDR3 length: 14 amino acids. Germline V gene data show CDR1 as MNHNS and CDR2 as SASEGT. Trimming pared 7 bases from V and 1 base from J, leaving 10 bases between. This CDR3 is CASTMTGNTGELFF. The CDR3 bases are TGTGCCAGCACTATGACAGGGAACACCGGGGAGCTGTTTTTT.

CDR3 DNA: TGTGCCAGCAGCCAGGGCGGGGGGAATGAGCAGTTCTTC. The encoded protein is CASSQGGGNEQFF. The rearrangement joins TRBV3-1 to TRBJ2-1; 8 positions match TRBD2. Germline V gene lookup returns CDR1 LGHDT and CDR2 YNNKEL (reference sequence). The CDR3 sequence is 13 residues long. Losses at the gene ends were 3 bases for V and 7 bases for J; bases not matched to a gene: 2.

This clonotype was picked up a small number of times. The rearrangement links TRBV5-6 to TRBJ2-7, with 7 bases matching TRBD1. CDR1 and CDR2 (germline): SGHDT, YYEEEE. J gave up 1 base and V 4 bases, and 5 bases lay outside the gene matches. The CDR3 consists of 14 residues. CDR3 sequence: CASSKWTGSYEQYF. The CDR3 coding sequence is TGTGCCAGCAGCAAGTGGACAGGATCCTACGAGCAGTACTTC.

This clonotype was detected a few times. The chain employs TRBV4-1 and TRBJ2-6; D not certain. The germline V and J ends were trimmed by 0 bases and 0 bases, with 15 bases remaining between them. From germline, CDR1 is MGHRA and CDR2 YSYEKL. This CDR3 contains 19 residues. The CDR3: CASSQDVSLVVSGANVLTF. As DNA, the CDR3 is TGCGCCAGCAGCCAAGATGTCTCTCTGGTAGTCTCTGGGGCCAACGTCCTGACTTTC.

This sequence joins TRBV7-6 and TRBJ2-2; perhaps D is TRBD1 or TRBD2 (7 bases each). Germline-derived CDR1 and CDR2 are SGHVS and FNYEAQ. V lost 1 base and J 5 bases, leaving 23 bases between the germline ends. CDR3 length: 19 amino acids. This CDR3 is CASSLVGTRGGLRTGELFF. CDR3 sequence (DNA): TGTGCCAGCAGCTTAGTAGGAACCAGGGGGGGACTGAGAACCGGGGAGCTGTTTTTT.

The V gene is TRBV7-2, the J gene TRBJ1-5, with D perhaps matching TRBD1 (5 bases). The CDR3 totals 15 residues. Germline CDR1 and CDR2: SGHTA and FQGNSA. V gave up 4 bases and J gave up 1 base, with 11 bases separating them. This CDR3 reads CASSWGGGSNQPQHF. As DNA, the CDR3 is TGTGCCAGCAGCTGGGGTGGGGGAAGCAATCAGCCCCAGCATTTT.

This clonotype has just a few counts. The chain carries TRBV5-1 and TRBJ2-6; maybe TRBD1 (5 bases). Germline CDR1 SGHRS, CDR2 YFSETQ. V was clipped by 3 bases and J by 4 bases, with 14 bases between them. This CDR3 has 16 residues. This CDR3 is CASSWPGAGGANVLTF. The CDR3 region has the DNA TGCGCCAGCAGCTGGCCTGGGGCAGGCGGGGCCAACGTCCTGACTTTC.

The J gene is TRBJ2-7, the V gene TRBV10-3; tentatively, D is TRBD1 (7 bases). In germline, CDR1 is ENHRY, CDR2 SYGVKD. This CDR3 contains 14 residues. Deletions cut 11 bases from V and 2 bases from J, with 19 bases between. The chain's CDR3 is CASTPRGEAYEQYF. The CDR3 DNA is TGTGCCTCGACCCCCAGGGGGGAAGCCTACGAGCAGTACTTC.

The CDR3 region has the DNA TGTGCCAGCAGTGAAGAGATCGGGGGGGCTGCGTACTTC. Amino acid sequence: CASSEEIGGAAYF. V usage is TRBV6-1 and J usage is TRBJ2-5; 8 bases are shared with TRBD2. The CDR3 has 13 residues. The germline V gene has CDR1 MNHNS and CDR2 SASEGT. V lost 1 base, J lost 13 bases, and 8 bases stayed unmatched.

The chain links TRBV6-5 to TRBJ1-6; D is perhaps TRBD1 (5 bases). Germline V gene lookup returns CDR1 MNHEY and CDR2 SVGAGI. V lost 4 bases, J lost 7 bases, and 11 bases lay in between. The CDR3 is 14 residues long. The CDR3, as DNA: TGTGCCAGCAGTTCCTGGGACCTCAATTCACCCCTCCACTTT. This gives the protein CASSSWDLNSPLHF.

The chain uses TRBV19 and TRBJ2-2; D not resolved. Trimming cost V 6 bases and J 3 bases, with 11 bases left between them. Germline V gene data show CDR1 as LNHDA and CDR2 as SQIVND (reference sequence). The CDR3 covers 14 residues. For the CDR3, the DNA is TGTGCCAGTAGCGGGCTTCTCTACACCGGGGAGCTGTTTTTT. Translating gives CASSGLLYTGELFF. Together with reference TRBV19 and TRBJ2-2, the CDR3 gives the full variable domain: DGGITQSPKYLFRKEGQNVTLSCEQNLNHDAMYWYRQDPGQGLRLIYYSQIVNDFQKGDIAEGYSVSREKKESFPLTVTSAQKNPTAFYLCASSGLLYTGELFFGEGSRLTVL.

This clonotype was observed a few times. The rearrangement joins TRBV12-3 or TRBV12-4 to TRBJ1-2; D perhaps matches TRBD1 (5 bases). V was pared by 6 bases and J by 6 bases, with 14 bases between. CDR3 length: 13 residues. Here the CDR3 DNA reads TGTGCCAGCAGCCCCGGGACGGTAGATGGCTACACCTTC. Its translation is CASSPGTVDGYTF.